The T cell receptor beta chain described here comes from a study of cytomegalovirus exposure and HLA in healthy donors. Across the study: Genotyping of nearly 400 donors showed that 70% to 90% belonged to the Caucasian-associated ancestry cluster. Whole-study findings and limits: An analysis that was carried out later associated approximately 17,000 TCR beta sequences with HLA alleles at 0.05 false discovery rate. One cluster of highly shared sequence variants probably arose as a sequencing artifact. Clonal expansion was found to be greater in HLA-associated TCR beta chains than in equally common others in a later analysis.

On this clone itself: As yet, its antigen is unknown.

Primers for the PCR totalled 60 Vbeta and 13 Jbeta. Profiling relied on immunoSEQ multiplex PCR, and the TCRdb table lists in-frame clones only, not all of them. The profile covers approximately 160,000 clones, with 84% appearing a single time and 4.8% taken by the ten largest. The CDR3 is 14 residues long. Germline values: CDR1 SGHTA, CDR2 FQGTGA. V lost 1 base and J lost 2, with 7 bases in between. This TCR came from a girl between 10 and 17 years old in good health and CMV-seropositive. The J gene is TRBJ2-3, the V gene TRBV7-3, with D possibly matching TRBD2 (5 bases). The sample taken for sequencing was PBMCs. CDR3 region: CASSLIGITDTQYF. The DNA of the CDR3 is TGTGCCAGCAGCTTAATCGGGATCACAGATACGCAGTATTTT. Complete variable domain (other parts from reference TRBV7-3 and TRBJ2-3): GAGVSQTPSNKVTEKGKYVELRCDPISGHTALYWYRQSLGQGPEFLIYFQGTGAADDSGLPNDRFFAVRPEGSVSTLKIQRTERGDSAVYLCASSLIGITDTQYFGPGTRLTVL.